This TCR beta chain was identified during a study of blood T cells in healthy people across ages. The wider study: When template switching was applied, about one barcoded beta molecule was captured per two T cells. The study's findings and limits: As age increased, TCR beta diversity per million T cells fell in a roughly linear fashion. Strongly correlated with naive T cell percentage was TCR beta diversity.

Worth noting for this clonotype: Its antigen remains unknown.

Germline V gives CDR1 SNHLY, CDR2 FYNNEI. The CDR3 is 14 amino acids. The V end was cut by 8 bases, the J end by 2 bases, with 15 bases between. With a J-beta primer mix and a sample-barcoded 5' primer, a second PCR ran roughly 6 to 11 cycles. The study obtained at least 3 million CDR3-containing paired-end reads from every sample. TCRdb analysed the 5' RACE reads with MiXCR anew, one entry per CDR3 protein. Here the sample spans over a million distinct CDR3 sequences, over 35% being singletons. The clonotype was recovered from an older woman in good health. The material sequenced was blood. The V call is TRBV2, the J call TRBJ2-5; D gene unclear. Here the CDR3 DNA reads TGTGCCAGCCTTATTGGGCGTCTACAAGAGACCCAGTACTTC. This translates into CASLIGRLQETQYF.